These 27 T cell receptor beta chains were sequenced from one sample in a study of shared T cell receptors in the human thymus. The protocol was immunoSEQ multiplex PCR, while the TCRdb copy is restricted to in-frame clones and leaves out a portion. Among roughly 700,000 clones listed, roughly 88% were seen once. The sample also formed part of further work on human thymus T cells.

Material for sequencing was thymocytes. These receptors originate from a boy younger than two with a congenital heart defect.

The genes are TRBV19 and TRBJ1-5, with TRBD1 as a possible D gene (5 bases). Germline-derived CDR1 and CDR2 are LNHDA and SQIVND (reference sequence). Trimming pared 1 base from V and 7 bases from J, leaving 17 bases between. The length of the CDR3 is 16 residues. The CDR3 loop is CASSIVPGRPRQPQHF. DNA for the CDR3: TGTGCCAGTAGTATAGTGCCAGGGCGGCCACGGCAGCCCCAGCATTTT.

The chain has TRBV27 and TRBJ2-2, with a tentative D call TRBD1 (6 bases). The CDR3 covers 15 residues. V gave up 2 bases and J gave up 6 bases, with 13 bases separating them. CDR1 MNHEY and CDR2 SMNVEV come from the germline V gene (reference sequence). The CDR3 DNA is TGTGCCAGCAGTTTAGCACAGGGTAACGCCGGGGAGCTGTTTTTT. It yields the protein CASSLAQGNAGELFF.

This chain links TRBV2 with TRBJ2-7, with 9 bases fitting TRBD1. CDR3 size: 15 residues. Trimming at V came to 7 bases and at J to 5 bases, leaving 12 bases not matched to a gene. Germline V gives CDR1 SNHLY, CDR2 FYNNEI. Here the CDR3 reads CASMGVGQGTHEQYF. The CDR3 nucleotides read TGTGCCAGCATGGGAGTGGGACAGGGTACCCACGAGCAGTACTTC.

The chain joins TRBV5-1 to TRBJ2-3; 14 nucleotides agree with TRBD2. The CDR3 has 19 residues. Germline CDR1 is SGHRS and CDR2 is YFSETQ. The junction had 14 bases not matched to a gene; V was cut back by 4 bases and J by 4 bases. CDR3 sequence: CASSIGLAGGPWLPDTQYF. DNA of the CDR3: TGCGCCAGCAGCATCGGACTAGCGGGAGGTCCGTGGTTGCCAGATACGCAGTATTTT. Supplemented by reference TRBV5-1 and TRBJ2-3, the full variable domain reads KAGVTQTPRYLIKTRGQQVTLSCSPISGHRSVSWYQQTPGQGLQFLFEYFSETQRNKGNFPGRFSGRQFSNSRSEMNVSTLELGDSALYLCASSIGLAGGPWLPDTQYFGPGTRLTVL.

The rearrangement links TRBV28 to TRBJ1-5, with unresolved D. Trimming left V 2 bases short and J 2 bases short, with 13 bases between. Germline CDR1 reads MDHEN; CDR2 reads SYDVKM. CDR3 size: 16 residues. The CDR3 region is CASSLDPYAGNQPQHF. The CDR3 bases are TGTGCCAGCAGTTTAGACCCCTATGCGGGCAATCAGCCCCAGCATTTT.

The CDR3 nucleotides read TGCGCCAGCAGCCAAGCCTCTTCTAGCGGGAGCCCCGGAGGGGAGACCCAGTACTTC. It is translated as CASSQASSSGSPGGETQYF. The V gene is TRBV4-3, the J gene TRBJ2-5; 10 positions match TRBD2. The ends lost 1 base at V and 5 bases at J; junction bases unmatched: 16. The germline gives CDR1 LGHNA, CDR2 YSLEER. The length of the CDR3 is 19 residues.

The J gene is TRBJ2-7, the V gene TRBV28, with D possibly being TRBD1 (8 bases). Germline V gene data show CDR1 as MDHEN and CDR2 as SYDVKM. This CDR3 spans 19 amino acids. Between the trimmed V and J ends, which lost 2 bases and 3 bases, there was a span of 26 bases. The CDR3 nucleotides read TGTGCCAGCAGTTTACAGGGGGGGATCAGGGGGCGGTTAGTCTACGAGCAGTACTTC. Residues: CASSLQGGIRGRLVYEQYF.

V is TRBV7-2 and J is TRBJ2-6; D perhaps matches TRBD2 (6 bases). The V gene lost 5 bases and the J gene lost 3 bases, with 23 bases spanning the gap. This CDR3 is 19 amino acids long. CDR1 and CDR2 (germline): SGHTA, FQGNSA. DNA for the CDR3: TGTGCCAGCAGCCCCCCCGGGGAGCGGGCTACTGGTGGGGCCAACGTCCTGACTTTC. Protein sequence: CASSPPGERATGGANVLTF.

V is TRBV6-6 and J is TRBJ2-1; D is perhaps TRBD2 (6 bases). The CDR3 is made up of 13 amino acids. The germline V and J ends were trimmed by 6 bases and 5 bases, with 11 bases remaining between them. Germline-derived CDR1 and CDR2 are MNHNY and SVGAGI (reference sequence). CDR3 sequence (DNA): TGTGCCAGCAGCGGGACTGCAAACAATGAGCAGTTCTTC. Translated, it gives CASSGTANNEQFF.

The genes are TRBV9 and TRBJ1-5, with D unresolved. The CDR3 consists of 15 residues. Looked up from germline, CDR1 is SGDLS and CDR2 is YYNGEE. Trimming removed 2 bases at V and 1 base at J, with 10 bases between. CDR3: CASSVSGKSNQPQHF. CDR3 in DNA: TGTGCCAGCAGCGTCTCGGGAAAAAGCAATCAGCCCCAGCATTTT.

V is TRBV28 and J is TRBJ2-1; 8 nucleotides match TRBD2. V dropped 1 base and J dropped 5; count of bases not matched to a gene: 10. The CDR3 spans 17 residues. Per the germline V gene, CDR1 is MDHEN and CDR2 is SYDVKM. The CDR3 sequence: CASSLSGPRGRNNEQFF. The CDR3 nucleotides are TGTGCCAGCAGTTTATCAGGTCCTCGCGGGAGGAACAATGAGCAGTTCTTC. The variable domain in full, completed from reference TRBV28 and TRBJ2-1, reads DVKVTQSSRYLVKRTGEKVFLECVQDMDHENMFWYRQDPGLGLRLIYFSYDVKMKEKGDIPEGYSVSREKKERFSLILESASTNQTSMYLCASSLSGPRGRNNEQFFGPGTRLTVL.

The chain carries TRBV6-5 and TRBJ2-5; D might be TRBD1 (6 bases). Germline V lookup: CDR1 MNHEY, CDR2 SVGAGI. This CDR3 has 15 residues. With 6 bases removed from V and 3 bases from J, the gap between germline ends came to 17 bases. This CDR3 reads CASRPDRPFEETQYF. CDR3 nucleotides: TGTGCCAGCAGACCCGACAGGCCTTTTGAAGAGACCCAGTACTTC.

CDR3 sequence reads: CASRSPGGSSYNEQFF. The CDR3 nucleotides are TGTGCCAGCAGATCCCCAGGGGGGTCCTCCTACAATGAGCAGTTCTTC. The rearrangement links TRBV5-4 to TRBJ2-1, with a possible D match to TRBD1 (7 bases). V shed 5 bases and J shed 0 bases, with 15 bases lying between them. The CDR3 covers 16 residues. Germline V CDR1 and CDR2: SGHNT, YYREEE (reference sequence). Using reference TRBV5-4 and TRBJ2-1 for the parts outside the CDR3, the full variable domain is ETGVTQSPTHLIKTRGQQVTLRCSSQSGHNTVSWYQQALGQGPQFIFQYYREEENGRGNFPPRFSGLQFPNYSSELNVNALELDDSALYLCASRSPGGSSYNEQFFGPGTRLTVL.

The rearrangement joins TRBV20-1 to TRBJ2-7; D gene uncertain. CDR3 length equals 11 residues. The V gene's germline CDR1 is DFQATT and CDR2 SNEGSKA (reference sequence). V was shortened by 3 bases and J by 3 bases, with 6 bases between the two germline ends. DNA for the CDR3: TGCAGTGCTAGCGAGGACTACGAGCAGTACTTC. This translates into CSASEDYEQYF.

The chain is built from TRBV11-3 and TRBJ1-1; tentative D call: TRBD1 (6 bases). This CDR3 has 15 amino acids. CDR1 and CDR2 (germline): SGHNT, YENEEA. Trimming left V 7 bases short and J 3 bases short, with 18 bases between. The CDR3 sequence: CASTWGGAGDTEAFF. The DNA of the CDR3 is TGTGCCAGCACCTGGGGGGGCGCAGGGGACACTGAAGCTTTCTTT.

This chain links TRBV9 with TRBJ2-7, with TRBD2 matching over 10 bases. Germline trimming cut 0 bases from V and 2 bases from J; bases unmatched to any gene: 5. CDR1 is SGDLS, CDR2 YYNGEE, per germline. This CDR3 comprises 16 residues. CDR3 residues: CASSVGASGGPYEQYF. CDR3 bases: TGTGCCAGCAGCGTAGGTGCTAGCGGGGGCCCCTACGAGCAGTACTTC.

V and J are TRBV29-1 and TRBJ2-5; 7 bases line up with TRBD2. The CDR3 spans 17 residues. The V and J ends lost 3 bases and 2 bases, in that order; junction bases with no gene match: 15. The V gene's germline CDR1 is SQVTM and CDR2 ANQGSEA. CDR3 bases: TGCAGCGTTGAGGGAGGGACCGGGACCGCGGTGCAAGAGACCCAGTACTTC. Its translation is CSVEGGTGTAVQETQYF.

This rearrangement joins TRBV19 to TRBJ1-2; no definite D call. Trimming removed 5 bases at V and 8 bases at J, with 15 bases between. The CDR3 has 13 amino acids. CDR1 is LNHDA, CDR2 SQIVND, per germline (reference sequence). CDR3 protein: CASSPRLAGGYTF. The DNA of the CDR3 is TGTGCCAGTAGTCCCCGCTTAGCCGGAGGCTACACCTTC.

This clone turned up a few times. The chain uses TRBV4-3 and TRBJ2-7, with a possible D match to TRBD1 (5 bases). This CDR3 comprises 16 residues. The V gene lost 0 bases and the J gene lost 3 bases, with 15 bases spanning the gap. CDR1 LGHNA and CDR2 YSLEER come from the germline V gene. CDR3 bases: TGCGCCAGCAGCCAAGATGGGGCAGGAAGGGGCTACGAGCAGTACTTC. It translates to CASSQDGAGRGYEQYF.

The rearrangement uses TRBV7-6 and TRBJ2-7; D is ambiguous. The CDR3 extends over 15 amino acids. The germline V and J ends were trimmed by 1 base and 0 bases, with 10 bases remaining between them. Germline V lookup: CDR1 SGHVS, CDR2 FNYEAQ. The CDR3 coding sequence is TGTGCCAGCAGCTTAGATGCGAGAAGCTCCTACGAGCAGTACTTC. As protein: CASSLDARSSYEQYF.

The table lists this clone with a few counts. The chain carries TRBV29-1 and TRBJ1-1, with D tentatively TRBD1 (6 bases). The V and J ends lost 6 bases and 6 bases respectively, with 11 bases between them. CDR3 size: 11 residues. CDR1 and CDR2 from the germline V gene are SQVTM and ANQGSEA. CDR3 bases: TGCAGCGTGAAACAGGGTCCTGAAGCTTTCTTT. Translating it yields CSVKQGPEAFF. The full variable domain, with the rest looked up from reference TRBV29-1 and TRBJ1-1, is SAVISQKPSRDICQRGTSLTIQCQVDSQVTMMFWYRQQPGQSLTLIATANQGSEATYESGFVIDKFPISRPNLTFSTLTVSNMSPEDSSIYLCSVKQGPEAFFGQGTRLTVV.

Only one count was recorded for this clone. This chain connects TRBV6-5 to TRBJ2-7; tentatively, D is TRBD1 (5 bases). The germline V and J ends were trimmed by 6 bases and 2 bases, with 14 bases remaining between them. CDR3 length: 14 residues. Germline assignment: CDR1 MNHEY and CDR2 SVGAGI. Here the CDR3 reads CASSPARDAYEQYF. Here the CDR3 DNA reads TGTGCCAGCAGCCCCGCCAGGGATGCCTACGAGCAGTACTTC.

Points on this clone: Other DNA sequences within the sample encode an identical CDR3. The chain employs TRBV10-2 and TRBJ2-7, with 12 bases lining up with TRBD2. The CDR3 has 15 residues. V was pared by 6 bases and J by 1 base, with 4 bases of the junction left unmatched. Germline values: CDR1 WSHSY, CDR2 SAAADI. CDR3 in DNA: TGCGCCAGCAGACCCCTAGCGGGAGGGTCCTACGAGCAGTACTTC. It encodes CASRPLAGGSYEQYF.

CDR3 residues: CASWTGVRIFYGYTF. The CDR3 nucleotides are TGTGCCAGCTGGACAGGGGTAAGGATCTTCTATGGCTACACCTTC. This chain uses TRBV2 with TRBJ1-2; 9 bases are a match to TRBD1. Looked up from germline, CDR1 is SNHLY and CDR2 is FYNNEI. There are 15 residues in the CDR3. With 8 bases clipped from V and 4 bases from J, the junction kept 11 bases outside the gene matches.

The chain is built from TRBV4-3 and TRBJ1-1; D not certain. V shed 0 bases and J shed 1 base, with 6 bases lying between them. Per the germline V gene, CDR1 is LGHNA and CDR2 is YSLEER. This CDR3 is 14 amino acids long. The chain's CDR3 is CASSQEEGNTEAFF. CDR3 nucleotide sequence: TGCGCCAGCAGCCAAGAAGAGGGGAACACTGAAGCTTTCTTT.

The chain uses TRBV4-1 and TRBJ2-3; 16 nucleotides agree with TRBD2. Trimming cost V 0 bases and J 9 bases; bases outside gene matches: 6. CDR1 is MGHRA and CDR2 is YSYEKL in the germline V gene. The CDR3 runs 17 residues. The CDR3, as DNA: TGCGCCAGCAGCCAAGATTGGGGACTAGCGGGAGGGCAGACGCAGTATTTT. Amino acid sequence: CASSQDWGLAGGQTQYF.

This rearrangement joins TRBV4-2 to TRBJ2-7; 14 bases are shared with TRBD2. The trim removed 2 bases at V and 0 bases at J, leaving 6 bases unmatched. This CDR3 region has 18 residues. Germline V gives CDR1 LGHNA, CDR2 YNFKEQ. The CDR3 here is CASSQSGTSGSPSYEQYF. CDR3 DNA: TGTGCCAGCAGCCAATCGGGGACTAGCGGGAGCCCCTCCTACGAGCAGTACTTC.